This TCR beta chain was recovered during a study of cytomegalovirus exposure and HLA in healthy donors. Study at large: A data release that came early held approximately 85 million unique TCRs from HLA-typed donors. Among the 300 to 450 genotyped donors, 65% to 90% were placed in the Caucasian-associated ancestry cluster. Findings of the study overall: The authors later found most CMV-associated TCR beta chains appeared HLA-restricted.

Researchers ran the PCR with 60 Vbeta and 13 Jbeta primers. Some clones are missing from TCRdb's copy, which holds only in-frame ones; the method was immunoSEQ multiplex PCR. Recorded for this sample: 25,000 to 40,000 clones. Trimming removed 5 bases from V and 2 bases from J, with 14 bases in between. The germline V gene has CDR1 MDHEN and CDR2 SYDVKM. The CDR3 runs 15 residues. Frequency places this clone as large. Its specificity is not known. The material sequenced was PBMCs. The chain recombines TRBV28 with TRBJ2-3; D is possibly TRBD2 (6 bases). This TCR came from a woman aged 40 to 49 in good health and CMV-seropositive. This CDR3 is CASSAPGDYTDTQYF. The CDR3 DNA follows: TGTGCCAGCAGTGCACCGGGAGACTACACAGATACGCAGTATTTT.